A single sample gave rise to the 13 T cell receptor beta chains below, sequenced in a study of blood T cell repertoires in COVID-19 (dated by TCRdb to 2018 to 2020). The library was produced with the immunoSEQ multiplex PCR assay. This immuneACCESS table, as held by TCRdb, lists in-frame sequences with V and J called but not all clones. Of the missing ones, under half trace to an unresolved V gene in checked studies; the others have no known cause. Within this sample are about 68,000 clones, with roughly 90% of them counted one time only. The ten most abundant clones make up roughly 8% of the sample. Sequenced input: peripheral blood. The origin of the receptors is a man aged 25 to 40 with acute or convalescent COVID-19.

V is TRBV25-1 and J is TRBJ2-3, with 11 bases fitting TRBD2. In germline, CDR1 is MGHDK, CDR2 SYGVNS. CDR3 length: 16 amino acids. Trimming at V came to 6 bases and at J to 6 bases, leaving 11 bases not matched to a gene. CDR3 coding DNA: TGTGCCAGCAGACCTTCACTAGCGGGAGTGTGGGATACGCAGTATTTT. It translates to CASRPSLAGVWDTQYF.

The chain combines TRBV28 with TRBJ2-1, with 8 bases aligning to TRBD2. V was clipped by 6 bases and J by 4 bases; unmatched bases: 8. In germline, CDR1 is MDHEN, CDR2 SYDVKM. This CDR3 has 15 amino acids. The CDR3 here is CASSTAGEGYNEQFF. Here the CDR3 DNA reads TGTGCCAGCAGCACAGCGGGAGAGGGGTACAATGAGCAGTTCTTC.

The chain joins TRBV30 to TRBJ1-1, with no clear D. The CDR3 is 13 amino acids. Germline V gene lookup returns CDR1 GTSNPN and CDR2 SVGIG (reference sequence). The V and J ends lost 1 base and 1 base respectively, with 7 bases between them. CDR3 amino acids: CAWSGQTNTEAFF. In DNA, the CDR3 is TGTGCCTGGAGTGGACAAACGAACACTGAAGCTTTCTTT.

The CDR3 DNA sequence: TGTGCCTGGAGTGAGGGACTAGGCTACACCTTC. This codes for CAWSEGLGYTF. This chain joins TRBV30 and TRBJ1-2, with D tentatively TRBD1 (5 bases). The V end was cut by 1 base, the J end by 8 bases, with 8 bases between. This CDR3 contains 11 residues. The germline V gene has CDR1 GTSNPN and CDR2 SVGIG (reference sequence). Complete variable domain (other parts from reference TRBV30 and TRBJ1-2): SQTIHQWPATLVQPVGSPLSLECTVEGTSNPNLYWYRQAAGRGLQLLFYSVGIGQISSEVPQNLSASRPQDRQFILSSKKLLLSDSGFYLCAWSEGLGYTFGSGTRLTVV.

This clone was recorded a few times. The V and J genes are TRBV6-5 and TRBJ1-6; 8 nucleotides line up with TRBD1. Germline V CDR1 and CDR2: MNHEY, SVGAGI. This CDR3 spans 14 amino acids. The junction had 6 bases not matched to a gene; V was cut back by 5 bases and J by 9 bases. The CDR3 loop reads CASSPDRVGSPLHF. The CDR3 nucleotides read TGTGCCAGCAGTCCGGACAGGGTGGGTTCACCCCTCCACTTT.

This clone was seen only a few times. This chain links TRBV6-4 with TRBJ2-2, with D possibly matching TRBD2 (5 bases). Trimming shortened V by 2 bases and J by 4 bases, and 5 bases separated the two germline ends. Germline V CDR1 and CDR2: MRHNA, SNTAGT. The length of the CDR3 is 13 residues. The CDR3 sequence is CASSDGSTGELFF. Here the CDR3 DNA reads TGTGCCAGCAGTGACGGGAGCACCGGGGAGCTGTTTTTT.

J is TRBJ1-2 and V is TRBV6-5, with TRBD1 matching over 10 bases. Looked up from germline, CDR1 is MNHEY and CDR2 is SVGAGI. CDR3 length: 13 residues. J lost 2 bases, V lost 6 bases, and 0 bases had no gene match. The CDR3 DNA sequence: TGTGCCAGCAGGGGACAGGGGAACTATGGCTACACCTTC. This codes for CASRGQGNYGYTF.

The CDR3: CASSRGQGLYQPQHF. Here the CDR3 DNA reads TGTGCCAGCAGCCGCGGACAGGGGTTGTATCAGCCCCAGCATTTT. J is TRBJ1-5 and V is TRBV16; 9 nucleotides agree with TRBD1. V was pared by 4 bases and J by 5 bases, with 6 bases of the junction left unmatched. CDR3 length: 15 amino acids. CDR1 KGHSY and CDR2 FQNENV come from the germline V gene.

This clone was counted once. The CDR3 loop reads CASAPNRGTTDTQYF. CDR3 nucleotides: TGTGCCAGCGCGCCAAACAGGGGCACCACAGATACGCAGTATTTT. The chain uses TRBV11-2 and TRBJ2-3, with 7 bases identical to TRBD1. The V and J ends lost 8 bases and 2 bases, in that order; junction bases with no gene match: 10. Germline loops: CDR1 SGHAT, CDR2 FQNNGV. The CDR3 is 15 residues long.

This clone was observed a few times. The rearrangement links TRBV9 to TRBJ1-2, with D perhaps matching TRBD1 (5 bases). This CDR3 spans 13 amino acids. Germline CDR1 and CDR2: SGDLS and YYNGEE. V lost 5 bases and J lost 7, with 15 bases in between. The CDR3, as DNA: TGTGCCAGCAGAGGACGGGACTTCGCTGGCTACACCTTC. Translated: CASRGRDFAGYTF.

The CDR3 loop is CASSTRHYRGYEQYF. DNA of the CDR3: TGTGCCAGTAGTACAAGACACTACCGGGGCTACGAGCAGTACTTC. The chain uses TRBV19 and TRBJ2-7, with D perhaps matching TRBD2 (5 bases). Trimming cost V 4 bases and J 3 bases, with 16 bases left between them. The CDR3 length is 15 residues. The germline CDR1 and CDR2 sequences are LNHDA and SQIVND (reference sequence).

The chain is built from TRBV3-1 (or the pseudogene TRBV3-2) and TRBJ1-2, with 11 bases fitting TRBD1. The CDR3 has 15 amino acids. The germline V gene encodes CDR1 LGHDT and CDR2 YNNKEL (reference sequence). V lost 1 base to trimming and J lost 10 bases; unmatched junction nucleotides: 8. Here the CDR3 DNA reads TGTGCCAGCAGCCAAGGGAAAAGGGACAGGGGGTTCTACACCTTC. This encodes CASSQGKRDRGFYTF.

The rearrangement joins TRBV7-3 to TRBJ2-3; 8 nucleotides agree with TRBD1. The CDR3 is 15 amino acids. Trimming took 7 bases from V and 2 from J; bases not matched to a gene: 8. CDR1 and CDR2 (germline): SGHTA, FQGTGA. CDR3 protein: CASTPGTGNTDTQYF. CDR3 sequence (DNA): TGTGCCAGCACCCCCGGGACAGGCAACACAGATACGCAGTATTTT.